This T cell receptor beta chain appears in the sequencing data of a study of T cell repertoires in cytomegalovirus infection. Study at large: Public TCR beta signatures marked donors with CMV infection and the matching HLA.

One entry per CDR3 protein, called by TCRdb with MiXCR from the reads. The table includes 170,000 or so distinct CDR3 sequences, under 15% detected once. Germline values: CDR1 MNHEY, CDR2 SVGAGI. This CDR3 contains 13 residues. The ends were cut back, 2 bases at V and 5 bases at J, with 7 bases in the middle. Concerning this clonotype: Its antigen remains unknown.

Notes on the study in general: HLA-C-restricted CMV clonotypes gave the most frequent clonotype in two of eight donors. People with CMV and the relevant HLA were identified by cumulative public TCR beta family frequency.

V usage is TRBV6-5 and J usage is TRBJ1-5; no definite D call. The source of this sequence is a human donor in good health (CMV status not recorded). Some clones in this sample may be carry-over from other donors' samples. The sequenced sample consisted of PBMCs. This CDR3 reads CASSYHVDQPQHF. CDR3 nucleotides: TGTGCCAGCAGTTACCATGTAGATCAGCCCCAGCATTTT.